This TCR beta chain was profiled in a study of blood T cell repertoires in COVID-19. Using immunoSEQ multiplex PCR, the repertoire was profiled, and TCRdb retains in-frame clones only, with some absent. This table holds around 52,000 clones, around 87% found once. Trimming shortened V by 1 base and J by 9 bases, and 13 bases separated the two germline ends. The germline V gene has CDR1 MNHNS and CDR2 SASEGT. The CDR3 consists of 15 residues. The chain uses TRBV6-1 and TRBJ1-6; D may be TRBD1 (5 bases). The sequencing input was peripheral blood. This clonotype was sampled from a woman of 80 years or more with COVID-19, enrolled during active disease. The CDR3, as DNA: TGTGCCAGCAGTGAAGGGGGGGGAGGGGTTTCACCCCTCCACTTT. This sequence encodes CASSEGGGGVSPLHF.